This TCR beta chain was sequenced during a study of OX40 agonist ivuxolimab in advanced cancers. Trimming at V came to 2 bases and at J to 7 bases, leaving 7 bases not matched to a gene. In germline, CDR1 is LNHDA, CDR2 SQIVND (reference sequence). The CDR3 covers 15 residues. Clones were read by immunoSEQ multiplex PCR, and TCRdb kept only the in-frame ones, dropping some. The sample shows about 69,000 clones, around 87% of them seen only once. This chain joins TRBV19 and TRBJ1-4; 7 bases match TRBD1. Sample: CD4+ or CD8+ T cells sorted from blood, taken in a trial of the OX40 agonist ivuxolimab. This receptor was taken from an adult with an advanced solid tumor such as melanoma, head and neck, liver or kidney cancer. The CDR3 DNA sequence: TGTGCCAGTAGTATAAATCAGGGGGAGAGTGAAAAACTGTTTTTT. As protein: CASSINQGESEKLFF.